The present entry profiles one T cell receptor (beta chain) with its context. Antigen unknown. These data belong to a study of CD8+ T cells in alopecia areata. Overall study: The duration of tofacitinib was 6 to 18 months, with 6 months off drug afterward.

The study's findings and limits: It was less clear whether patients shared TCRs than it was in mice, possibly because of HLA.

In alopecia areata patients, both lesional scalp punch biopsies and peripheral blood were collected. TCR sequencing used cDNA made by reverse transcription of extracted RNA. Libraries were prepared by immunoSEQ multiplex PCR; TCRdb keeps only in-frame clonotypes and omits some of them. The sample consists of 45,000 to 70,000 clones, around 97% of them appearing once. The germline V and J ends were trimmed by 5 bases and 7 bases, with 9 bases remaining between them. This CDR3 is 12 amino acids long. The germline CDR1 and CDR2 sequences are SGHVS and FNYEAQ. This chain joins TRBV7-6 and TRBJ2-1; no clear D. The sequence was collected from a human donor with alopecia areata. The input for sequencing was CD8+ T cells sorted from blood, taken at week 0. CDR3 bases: TGTGCCAGCAGCCGTGACTGGAATGAGCAGTTCTTC. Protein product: CASSRDWNEQFF.